The 8 T cell receptor beta chains reported below all come from one sample, sequenced in a study of chemoradiotherapy in HPV16-positive cancers. The data were produced by immunoSEQ multiplex PCR, yet TCRdb's version contains in-frame clones alone and is incomplete. The sample carries 20,000 or so clones, about four fifths recorded once. Sequencing used blood, obtained from a patient who underwent chemoradiotherapy. These receptors all stem from a human donor with HPV-associated anogenital cancer.

CDR3 DNA sequence: TGCGCCAGCAGCTCATCCCCGACAGGGGGGGCAGAGACCCAGTACTTC. The encoded protein is CASSSSPTGGAETQYF. The V gene is TRBV5-1, the J gene TRBJ2-5, with 9 bases identical to TRBD1. CDR3 size: 16 residues. Germline CDR1 SGHRS, CDR2 YFSETQ. V dropped 3 bases and J dropped 4; count of bases not matched to a gene: 10.

The chain joins TRBV19 to TRBJ1-3; 8 bases line up with TRBD1. This CDR3 spans 18 amino acids. CDR1 and CDR2 from the germline V gene are LNHDA and SQIVND (reference sequence). Trimming cost V 5 bases and J 0 bases; bases outside gene matches: 12. CDR3 nucleotide sequence: TGTGCCAGTAGTGTCACCCTCGGACAGGGCTTCTCTGGAAACACCATATATTTT. Protein sequence: CASSVTLGQGFSGNTIYF.

The CDR3 spells CASSYVRGPYEQYF. The CDR3 DNA follows: TGTGCCAGCAGTTATGTGAGGGGGCCCTACGAGCAGTACTTC. V and J are TRBV28 and TRBJ2-7; 7 bases line up with TRBD1. This CDR3 has 14 residues. V shed 4 bases and J 2 bases; nucleotides not matched to a gene: 5. Germline values: CDR1 MDHEN, CDR2 SYDVKM.

The J gene is TRBJ1-1, the V gene TRBV19, with 10 nucleotides matching TRBD1. After removal of 6 bases from V and 4 bases from J, the junction contained 5 bases not matched to a gene. Germline V CDR1 and CDR2: LNHDA, SQIVND (reference sequence). The CDR3 sequence is 14 residues long. The CDR3 DNA reads TGTGCCAGTAGCCCCAGGACAGGGGGCACTGAAGCTTTCTTT. Translation: CASSPRTGGTEAFF.

This rearrangement joins TRBV11-3 to TRBJ2-1, with a possible D match to TRBD1 (6 bases). The V gene lost 1 base and the J gene lost 9 bases, with 16 bases spanning the gap. Germline CDR1 and CDR2: SGHNT and YENEEA. The CDR3 contains 15 residues. The CDR3 region has the DNA TGTGCCAGCAGCTTAGTAGGGGGACGATTCGGTGAGCAGTTCTTC. Translation gives CASSLVGGRFGEQFF. The variable domain in full, with the rest retrieved from reference TRBV11-3 and TRBJ2-1, is EAGVVQSPRYKIIEKKQPVAFWCNPISGHNTLYWYLQNLGQGPELLIRYENEEAVDDSQLPKDRFSAERLKGVDSTLKIQPAELGDSAVYLCASSLVGGRFGEQFFGPGTRLTVL.

The genes are TRBV5-5 and TRBJ1-3; weak D call: TRBD1 (5 bases). CDR3 length: 15 residues. Germline loops: CDR1 SGHKS, CDR2 YYEKEE (reference sequence). Trimming pared 4 bases from V and 0 bases from J, leaving 11 bases between. CDR3: CASSLGQFSGNTIYF. For the CDR3, the DNA is TGTGCCAGCAGCCTGGGGCAGTTCTCTGGAAACACCATATATTTT.

The chain has TRBV7-9 and TRBJ2-2, with D maybe TRBD2 (5 bases). From germline, CDR1 is SEHNR and CDR2 FQNEAQ (reference sequence). Trimming left V 1 base short and J 5 bases short, with 11 bases between. The CDR3 has 15 residues. The CDR3 here is CASSLGHGVTGELFF. CDR3 nucleotide sequence: TGTGCCAGCAGCTTAGGGCACGGGGTAACCGGGGAGCTGTTTTTT. The full variable domain, completed using reference TRBV7-9 and TRBJ2-2, is DTGVSQNPRHKITKRGQNVTFRCDPISEHNRLYWYRQTLGQGPEFLTYFQNEAQLEKSRLLSDRFSAERPKGSFSTLEIQRTEQGDSAMYLCASSLGHGVTGELFFGEGSRLTVL.

The CDR3 sequence: CASSFGQGTEAFF. CDR3 DNA sequence: TGTGCCAGCAGCTTTGGACAGGGAACTGAAGCTTTCTTT. V usage is TRBV11-2 and J usage is TRBJ1-1, with 8 bases identical to TRBD1. V lost 3 bases and J lost 5; bases outside the gene matches: 2. CDR3 length equals 13 residues. CDR1 is SGHAT and CDR2 is FQNNGV in the germline V gene.